The 24 T cell receptor beta chains below were found in one sample sequenced in a study of T cell changes during pregnancy in multiple sclerosis. Using immunoSEQ multiplex PCR, the repertoire was profiled, and TCRdb retains in-frame clones only, with some absent. This table holds tens of thousands of clones, about 88% found once. Sequencing used CD4+ T cells from peripheral blood mononuclear cells, obtained in the first trimester of pregnancy. These receptors were taken from a female donor with multiple sclerosis, enrolled in a pregnancy study.

This rearrangement joins TRBV5-4 to TRBJ1-2; 8 nucleotides line up with TRBD1. CDR1 and CDR2 from the germline V gene are SGHNT and YYREEE (reference sequence). The CDR3 consists of 16 residues. The V and J ends lost 3 bases and 7 bases, in that order; junction bases with no gene match: 14. This CDR3 is CASSSSTTTGVAGYTF. The CDR3 DNA is TGTGCCAGCAGCTCAAGTACTACGACAGGGGTTGCTGGCTACACCTTC.

In nucleotides, the CDR3 is TGTGCCAGCAGCCCGTCCGGGACTAGCGTTTCCTACGAGCAGTACTTC. Translated: CASSPSGTSVSYEQYF. This rearrangement joins TRBV28 to TRBJ2-7, with 10 nucleotides matching TRBD2. J lost 1 base, V lost 6 bases, and 9 bases had no gene match. The CDR3 loop spans 16 amino acids. Germline CDR1 MDHEN, CDR2 SYDVKM.

The rearrangement uses TRBV7-2 and TRBJ1-2; 8 bases map to TRBD1. Germline CDR1 SGHTA, CDR2 FQGNSA. Trimming at V came to 1 base and at J to 3 bases, leaving 4 bases not matched to a gene. The CDR3 loop spans 15 amino acids. The CDR3 loop reads CASSLGQGTYYGYTF. The CDR3 nucleotides are TGTGCCAGCAGCTTAGGACAGGGGACGTACTATGGCTACACCTTC.

The J gene is TRBJ2-3, the V gene TRBV29-1, with TRBD1 matching 9 bases. Germline V CDR1 and CDR2: SQVTM, ANQGSEA. The CDR3 covers 11 residues. V was pared by 7 bases and J by 11 bases, with 7 bases of the junction left unmatched. In DNA, the CDR3 is TGCAGCGGGAGACAGGGGGTAGAGCAGTATTTT. The encoded protein is CSGRQGVEQYF.

This chain connects TRBV5-6 to TRBJ1-2; a weak D match, TRBD1 (6 bases). The CDR3 runs 16 residues. V lost 1 base and J 1 base, leaving 14 bases between the germline ends. CDR1 and CDR2 from the germline V gene are SGHDT and YYEEEE. In DNA form, the CDR3 reads TGTGCCAGCAGCTTGTTAAACAGGGAGTATAACTATGGCTACACCTTC. Its translation: CASSLLNREYNYGYTF.

The gene calls are TRBV28 and TRBJ2-7; D may be TRBD2 (5 bases). Trimming stripped 7 bases from V and 3 bases from J, with 19 bases between. The CDR3 extends over 15 amino acids. Germline V CDR1 and CDR2: MDHEN, SYDVKM. CDR3 coding DNA: TGTGCCAGCAATTCCGCCGGGATAGGGCTCTACGAGCAGTACTTC. Protein sequence: CASNSAGIGLYEQYF.

This clone was counted between two and nine times. The rearrangement links TRBV19 to TRBJ1-3; 11 positions agree with TRBD1. The CDR3 has 16 residues. Per the germline V gene, CDR1 is LNHDA and CDR2 is SQIVND (reference sequence). V lost 10 bases, J lost 4 bases, and 12 bases stayed unmatched. The CDR3 loop reads CATGNGQGAGGNTIYF. The CDR3 DNA follows: TGTGCCACCGGTAACGGACAGGGGGCAGGAGGAAACACCATATATTTT.

Only one count was recorded for this clone. The gene calls are TRBV5-1 and TRBJ2-7, with TRBD1 matching over 7 bases. The germline V gene has CDR1 SGHRS and CDR2 YFSETQ. V trimming: 4 bases; J trimming: 4 bases; junction bases outside the gene matches: 5. CDR3 length: 13 amino acids. As DNA, the CDR3 is TGCGCCAGCAGCCAAAGACAGGGTTACGAGCAGTACTTC. It yields the protein CASSQRQGYEQYF.

This chain uses TRBV7-8 with TRBJ2-1; 13 bases line up with TRBD2. Germline-derived CDR1 and CDR2 are SGHVS and FQNEAQ. Trimming removed 5 bases from V and 2 bases from J; junction bases left unmatched: 12. CDR3 length: 19 amino acids. CDR3 DNA sequence: TGTGCCAGCAGCAACTTACTAGCGGGAGGGTCGGGGGCCTACAATGAGCAGTTCTTC. It is translated as CASSNLLAGGSGAYNEQFF. Together with reference TRBV7-8 and TRBJ2-1, the CDR3 gives the full variable domain: GAGVSQSPRYKVAKRGQDVALRCDPISGHVSLFWYQQALGQGPEFLTYFQNEAQLDKSGLPSDRFFAERPEGSVSTLKIQRTQQEDSAVYLCASSNLLAGGSGAYNEQFFGPGTRLTVL.

The rearrangement links TRBV18 to TRBJ2-7, with 9 bases aligning to TRBD1. Germline trimming cut 3 bases from V and 4 bases from J; bases unmatched to any gene: 13. The CDR3 runs 17 residues. The germline CDR1 and CDR2 sequences are KGHSH and LQKENI. The DNA for the CDR3 is TGTGCCAGCTCACCTCTGCCTACAGGGGGCGCAAGTTACGAGCAGTACTTC. Amino acid sequence: CASSPLPTGGASYEQYF.

The chain is built from TRBV25-1 and TRBJ1-2, with a weak D call TRBD1 (6 bases). Trimming stripped 4 bases from V and 0 bases from J, with 12 bases between. The CDR3 has 15 amino acids. CDR1 and CDR2 (germline): MGHDK, SYGVNS. CDR3 DNA sequence: TGTGCCAGCAGTGTGACAGGCGAAGCTAACTATGGCTACACCTTC. Translated, it gives CASSVTGEANYGYTF.

This rearrangement joins TRBV5-1 to TRBJ1-1; 12 positions match TRBD1. V trimming: 4 bases; J trimming: 4 bases; junction bases outside the gene matches: 8. This CDR3 has 16 residues. Germline CDR1 and CDR2: SGHRS and YFSETQ. The CDR3 sequence is CASSVGDRGRVTEAFF. In DNA form, the CDR3 reads TGCGCCAGCAGCGTTGGGGACAGGGGGCGGGTCACTGAAGCTTTCTTT.

V gene TRBV9 combines with J gene TRBJ2-1; 8 positions agree with TRBD2. V was clipped by 4 bases and J by 10 bases; unmatched bases: 16. In germline, CDR1 is SGDLS, CDR2 YYNGEE. The length of the CDR3 is 16 residues. CDR3 amino acids: CASSQTGLSGRREQFF. CDR3 coding DNA: TGTGCCAGCAGCCAGACTGGGCTCAGCGGGAGACGGGAGCAGTTCTTC. The whole variable domain, remainder taken from reference TRBV9 and TRBJ2-1, is DSGVTQTPKHLITATGQRVTLRCSPRSGDLSVYWYQQSLDQGLQFLIQYYNGEERAKGNILERFSAQQFPDLHSELNLSSLELGDSALYFCASSQTGLSGRREQFFGPGTRLTVL.

This clone showed up just a few times. V usage is TRBV7-8 and J usage is TRBJ1-2, with 7 bases identical to TRBD1. This CDR3 region has 15 residues. Per the germline V gene, CDR1 is SGHVS and CDR2 is FQNEAQ. With 4 bases clipped from V and 8 bases from J, the junction kept 13 bases outside the gene matches. CDR3 protein: CASSSGPRGTLGYTF. In nucleotides, the CDR3 is TGTGCCAGCAGCTCTGGGCCCAGGGGGACTCTCGGCTACACCTTC.

The chain links TRBV4-3 to TRBJ2-1; 7 bases line up with TRBD1. CDR3 length: 17 residues. V dropped 1 base and J dropped 0; count of bases not matched to a gene: 6. Germline V gene lookup returns CDR1 LGHNA and CDR2 YSLEER. This CDR3 is CASSQVGTAHSYNEQFF. The CDR3 DNA follows: TGCGCCAGCAGCCAAGTAGGGACAGCACACTCCTACAATGAGCAGTTCTTC.

This clone was seen a single time. The V call is TRBV5-1, the J call TRBJ1-4; 7 positions agree with TRBD1. Trimming at V came to 7 bases and at J to 0 bases, leaving 6 bases not matched to a gene. The V gene's germline CDR1 is SGHRS and CDR2 YFSETQ. This CDR3 spans 15 amino acids. The CDR3 is CASARDSATNEKLFF. The CDR3 DNA follows: TGCGCCAGCGCCCGGGACAGTGCAACTAATGAAAAACTGTTTTTT.

This clone was seen a handful of times. The V gene is TRBV2, the J gene TRBJ2-2; the D gene is possibly TRBD2 (5 bases). V was shortened by 3 bases and J by 8 bases, with 16 bases between the two germline ends. CDR3 size: 15 residues. Germline V CDR1 and CDR2: SNHLY, FYNNEI. CDR3 bases: TGTGCCAGCAGTGAGGGAGTTCGGCAAACGGGGGAGCTGTTTTTT. Translating gives CASSEGVRQTGELFF.

This clone was counted a single time. The gene calls are TRBV15 and TRBJ2-7, with D possibly matching TRBD1 (5 bases). The CDR3 is 16 amino acids. Trimming took off 1 base at V and 5 bases at J, with 18 bases between the two ends. Germline values: CDR1 LNHNV, CDR2 YYDKDF (reference sequence). CDR3 sequence reads: CATSRAVQVTVDEQYF. The CDR3 DNA follows: TGTGCCACCAGCAGAGCCGTACAGGTTACCGTCGACGAGCAGTACTTC.

This chain links TRBV7-8 with TRBJ2-1; 7 bases match TRBD1. The CDR3 has 15 amino acids. The ends lost 5 bases at V and 2 bases at J; junction bases unmatched: 6. From germline, CDR1 is SGHVS and CDR2 FQNEAQ. CDR3: CASSLTGRTYNEQFF. As DNA, the CDR3 is TGTGCCAGCAGCCTGACAGGGCGGACCTACAATGAGCAGTTCTTC.

V is TRBV6-5 and J is TRBJ1-1; unclear D gene. The V end lost 0 bases, the J end lost 4 bases, and 9 bases lay between the germline ends. Germline CDR1 and CDR2: MNHEY and SVGAGI. This CDR3 has 14 amino acids. CDR3 amino acids: CASSYSTGSTEAFF. The DNA for the CDR3 is TGTGCCAGCAGTTACTCGACGGGGTCCACTGAAGCTTTCTTT.

V is TRBV2 and J is TRBJ1-4, with 8 bases aligning to TRBD1. With 5 bases clipped from V and 4 bases from J, the junction kept 6 bases outside the gene matches. CDR1 and CDR2 (germline): SNHLY, FYNNEI. The CDR3 covers 15 residues. As DNA, the CDR3 is TGTGCCAGCAGTAAACCGGGACAGGTTAATGAAAAACTGTTTTTT. As protein: CASSKPGQVNEKLFF.

The table lists this clone with a count of one. V usage is TRBV19 and J usage is TRBJ2-7; 7 positions match TRBD1. The CDR3 is made up of 15 amino acids. CDR1 LNHDA and CDR2 SQIVND come from the germline V gene (reference sequence). The V segment lost 5 bases and the J segment 0 bases; nucleotides outside the gene matches: 7. CDR3 loop: CASSSGSGGSYEQYF. In DNA, the CDR3 is TGTGCCAGTAGTTCTGGTTCAGGGGGCTCCTACGAGCAGTACTTC.

In this sample, this clone turned up once. J is TRBJ1-5 and V is TRBV10-3; TRBD1 aligns across 10 bases. Germline-derived CDR1 and CDR2 are ENHRY and SYGVKD. With 3 bases clipped from V and 6 bases from J, the junction kept 8 bases outside the gene matches. This CDR3 comprises 16 residues. In DNA, the CDR3 is TGTGCCATCAGTGAAGTTGGGACAGGGGAGTTTCAGCCCCAGCATTTT. Translated, it gives CAISEVGTGEFQPQHF.

The V and J genes are TRBV7-2 and TRBJ2-7, with 7 positions matching TRBD1. The CDR3 spans 14 residues. Germline assignment: CDR1 SGHTA and CDR2 FQGNSA. V shed 2 bases, J shed 4 bases, and the junction held 5 bases outside the gene matches. Written as DNA, the CDR3 is TGTGCCAGCAGCTTAACAGGGGTCAATTACGAGCAGTACTTC. It encodes CASSLTGVNYEQYF.